This TCR beta chain was recovered during a study of beta chain features in type 1 diabetes. General study results and limits: Across all four CD4+ subsets, people with type 1 diabetes showed modestly shorter TCRB CDR3s.

Of note for this clone: Its cognate antigen is unknown.

Expressed TCRB transcripts got sequenced, as all isolated RNA was reverse transcribed. Method: immunoSEQ multiplex PCR; TCRdb's copy keeps in-frame clones and lacks some. The sample has 600,000 or so clones; roughly 12% are singletons. V dropped 6 bases and J dropped 8 bases, with 23 bases sitting between them. CDR1 is MGHRA, CDR2 YSYEKL, per germline. The CDR3 loop spans 16 amino acids. V usage is TRBV4-1 and J usage is TRBJ2-1; D possibly matches TRBD1 or TRBD2 (5 bases each). This clonotype was obtained from a man under 40 with type 1 diabetes. The specimen sequenced was naive CD4+ T cells from blood. The CDR3 protein is CASSLGGTMRLDEQFF. CDR3 nucleotides: TGCGCCAGCAGTCTTGGGGGAACAATGCGTCTCGATGAGCAGTTCTTC.